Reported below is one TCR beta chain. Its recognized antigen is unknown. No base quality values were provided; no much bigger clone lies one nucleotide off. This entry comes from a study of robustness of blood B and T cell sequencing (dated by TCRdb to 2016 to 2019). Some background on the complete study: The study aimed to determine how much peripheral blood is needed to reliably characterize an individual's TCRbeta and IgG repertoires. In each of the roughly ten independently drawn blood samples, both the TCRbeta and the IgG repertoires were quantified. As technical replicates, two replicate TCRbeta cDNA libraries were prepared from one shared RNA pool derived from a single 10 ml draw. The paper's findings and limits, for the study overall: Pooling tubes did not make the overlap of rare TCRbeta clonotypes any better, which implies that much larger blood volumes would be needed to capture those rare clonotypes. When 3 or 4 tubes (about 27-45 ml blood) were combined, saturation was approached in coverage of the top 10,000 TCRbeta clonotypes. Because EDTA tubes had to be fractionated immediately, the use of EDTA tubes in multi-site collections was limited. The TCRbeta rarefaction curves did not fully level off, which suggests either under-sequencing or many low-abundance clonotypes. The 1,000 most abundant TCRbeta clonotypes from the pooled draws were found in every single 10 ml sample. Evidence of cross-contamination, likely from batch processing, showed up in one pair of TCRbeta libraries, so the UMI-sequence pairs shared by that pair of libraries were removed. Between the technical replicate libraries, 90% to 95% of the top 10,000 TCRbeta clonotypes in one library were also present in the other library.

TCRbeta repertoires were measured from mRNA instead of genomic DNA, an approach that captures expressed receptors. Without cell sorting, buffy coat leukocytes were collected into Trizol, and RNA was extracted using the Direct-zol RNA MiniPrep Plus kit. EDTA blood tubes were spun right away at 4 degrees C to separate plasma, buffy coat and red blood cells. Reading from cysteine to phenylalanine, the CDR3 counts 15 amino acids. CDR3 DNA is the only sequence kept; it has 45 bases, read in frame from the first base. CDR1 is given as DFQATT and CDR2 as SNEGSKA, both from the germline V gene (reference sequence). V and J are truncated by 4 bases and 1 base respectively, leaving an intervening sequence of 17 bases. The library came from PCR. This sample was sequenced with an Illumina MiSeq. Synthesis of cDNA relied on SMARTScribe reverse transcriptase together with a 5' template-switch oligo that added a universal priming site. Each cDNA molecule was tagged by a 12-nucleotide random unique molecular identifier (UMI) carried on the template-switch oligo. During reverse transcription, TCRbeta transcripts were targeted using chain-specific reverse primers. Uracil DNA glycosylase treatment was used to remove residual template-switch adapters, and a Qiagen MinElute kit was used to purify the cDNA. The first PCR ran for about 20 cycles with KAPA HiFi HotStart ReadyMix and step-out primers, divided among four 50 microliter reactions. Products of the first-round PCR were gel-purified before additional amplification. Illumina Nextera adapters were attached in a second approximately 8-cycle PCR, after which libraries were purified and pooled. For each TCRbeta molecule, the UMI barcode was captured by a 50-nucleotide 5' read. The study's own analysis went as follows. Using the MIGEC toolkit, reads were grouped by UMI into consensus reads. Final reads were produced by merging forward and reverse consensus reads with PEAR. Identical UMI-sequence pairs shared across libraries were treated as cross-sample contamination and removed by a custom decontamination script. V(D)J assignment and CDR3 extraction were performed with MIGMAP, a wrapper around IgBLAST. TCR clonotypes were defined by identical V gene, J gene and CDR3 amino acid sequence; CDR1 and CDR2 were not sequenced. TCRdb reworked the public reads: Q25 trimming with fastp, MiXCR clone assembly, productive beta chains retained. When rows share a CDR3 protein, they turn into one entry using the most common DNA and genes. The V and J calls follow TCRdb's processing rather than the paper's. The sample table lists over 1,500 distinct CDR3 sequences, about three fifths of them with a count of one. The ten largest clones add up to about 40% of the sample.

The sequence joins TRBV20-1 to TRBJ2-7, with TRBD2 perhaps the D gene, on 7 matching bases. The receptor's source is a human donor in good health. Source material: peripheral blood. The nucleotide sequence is TGCAGTGCTAATCCCTTGGCGGGGGCTTCCTACGAGCAGTACTTC. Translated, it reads CSANPLAGASYEQYF.